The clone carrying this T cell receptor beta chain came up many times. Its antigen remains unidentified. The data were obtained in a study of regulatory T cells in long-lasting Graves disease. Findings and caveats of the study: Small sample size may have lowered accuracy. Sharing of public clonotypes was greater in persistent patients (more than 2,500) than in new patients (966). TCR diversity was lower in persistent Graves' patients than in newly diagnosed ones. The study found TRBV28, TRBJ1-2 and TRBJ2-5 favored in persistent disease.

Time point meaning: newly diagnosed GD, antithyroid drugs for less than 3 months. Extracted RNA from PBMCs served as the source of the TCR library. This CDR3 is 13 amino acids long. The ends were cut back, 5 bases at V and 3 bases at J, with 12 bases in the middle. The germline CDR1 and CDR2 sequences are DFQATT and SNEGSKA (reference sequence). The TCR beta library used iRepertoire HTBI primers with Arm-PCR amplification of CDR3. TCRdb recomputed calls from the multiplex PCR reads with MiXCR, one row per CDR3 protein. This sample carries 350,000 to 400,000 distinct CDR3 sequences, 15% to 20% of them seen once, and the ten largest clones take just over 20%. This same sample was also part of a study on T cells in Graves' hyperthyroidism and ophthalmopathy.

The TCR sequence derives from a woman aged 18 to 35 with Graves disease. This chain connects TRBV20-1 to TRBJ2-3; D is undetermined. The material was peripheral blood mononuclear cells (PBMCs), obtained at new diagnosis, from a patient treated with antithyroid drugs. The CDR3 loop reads CSAPPVSTDTQYF. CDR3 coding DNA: TGCAGTGCTCCCCCGGTCTCGACAGATACGCAGTATTTT.